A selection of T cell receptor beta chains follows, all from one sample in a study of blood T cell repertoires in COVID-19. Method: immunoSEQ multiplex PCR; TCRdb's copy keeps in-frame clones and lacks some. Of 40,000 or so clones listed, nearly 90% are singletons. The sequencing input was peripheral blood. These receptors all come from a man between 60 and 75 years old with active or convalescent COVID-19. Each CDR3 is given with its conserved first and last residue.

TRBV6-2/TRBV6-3 CASSRSGRGAYYEQYF
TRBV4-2 CASSQDRGQPQHF
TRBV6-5 CASSRGQGEQFF
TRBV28 CASRIQGKGDEQFF
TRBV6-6 CASKLEAGVYTEAFF
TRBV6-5 CASSYQGVGQETQYF
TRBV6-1 CASSEMIRTGHIYEQYF
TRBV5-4 CASSKNRGQGVAFF
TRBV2 CASSVAADGEQYF
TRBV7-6 CASSLLVGGETQYF
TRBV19 CASSRDTFWGYGYTF
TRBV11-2 CASSLVVRSTGSYEQYF
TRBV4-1 CASSQSQGDLYGYTF